This T cell receptor beta chain derives from a study of T cell changes during pregnancy in multiple sclerosis. Clones were read by immunoSEQ multiplex PCR, and TCRdb kept only the in-frame ones, dropping some. The sample lists under 70,000 clones, approximately 94% occurring once. V lost 5 bases, J lost 0 bases, and 5 bases lay in between. This CDR3 is built from 13 residues. The germline V gene has CDR1 LNHDA and CDR2 SQIVND (reference sequence). The material sequenced was CD8+ T cells from peripheral blood mononuclear cells, taken after pregnancy. The clonotype comes from a female donor with multiple sclerosis, enrolled in a pregnancy study. The rearrangement joins TRBV19 to TRBJ1-5, with D hard to call. CDR3 in amino acids: CASSFGSNQPQHF. DNA of the CDR3: TGTGCCAGTAGTTTCGGTAGCAATCAGCCCCAGCATTTT.